This T cell receptor beta chain was sequenced in a study of OX40 agonist ivuxolimab in advanced cancers. At the level of the study: Under the entry rules, prior anti-PD-1, anti-PD-L1 or anti-CTLA-4 therapy was allowed, and approximately 36% had some. Partial response was recorded in three patients: one hepatocellular carcinoma and two cutaneous melanoma cases.

Patients with autoimmune history or systemic immunosuppression were excluded. At cycle 4 day 1, cycle 7 day 1, and baseline, blood was sampled. This clone has only a few counts. Profiled with immunoSEQ multiplex PCR; TCRdb holds only in-frame clones, not every one. The table includes under 70,000 clones, approximately 84% detected once. The sequencing here drew on CD4+ or CD8+ T cells sorted from blood, taken in a trial of the OX40 agonist ivuxolimab. This clonotype originated in an adult with an advanced solid tumor such as melanoma, head and neck, liver or kidney cancer.

CDR3 nucleotides: TGTGCCAGCAGCCAAGGCGATAGCGGACAAGAGACCCAGTACTTC. Its protein is CASSQGDSGQETQYF. V usage is TRBV4-2 and J usage is TRBJ2-5; a weak D match, TRBD2 (6 bases). This CDR3 comprises 15 residues. The V end was cut by 1 base, the J end by 2 bases, with 11 bases between. Germline V CDR1 and CDR2: LGHNA, YNFKEQ.